Shown below are 9 T cell receptor beta chains from a single sample sequenced in a study of cytomegalovirus exposure and HLA in healthy donors. Researchers ran the PCR with 60 Vbeta and 13 Jbeta primers. Profiled with immunoSEQ multiplex PCR; TCRdb holds only in-frame clones, not every one. Here the sample spans over 120,000 clones, approximately 79% being singletons. Sequencing was carried out using PBMCs. The receptors were sampled from a man younger than 35 in good health and CMV-seropositive.

The genes are TRBV28 and TRBJ1-5, with TRBD1 matching 10 bases. The germline CDR1 and CDR2 sequences are MDHEN and SYDVKM. The CDR3 spans 18 residues. V gave up 3 bases and J gave up 2 bases; unmatched junction bases: 10. In DNA form, the CDR3 reads TGTGCCAGCAGTTTTGGGACAGGGGATGTTATAGGCAATCAGCCCCAGCATTTT. Protein: CASSFGTGDVIGNQPQHF.

This clone was found many times. DNA for the CDR3: TGTGCCAGCATATTCAGGGGCGCATCGGATTCACCCCTCCACTTT. It translates to CASIFRGASDSPLHF. The gene calls are TRBV6-1 and TRBJ1-6; TRBD1 is a possible D gene (6 bases). Germline CDR1 reads MNHNS; CDR2 reads SASEGT. This CDR3 comprises 15 residues. Between the trimmed V and J ends, which lost 7 bases and 8 bases, there was a span of 18 bases.

The V and J genes are TRBV5-1 and TRBJ1-2, with D maybe TRBD1 (5 bases). Germline V CDR1 and CDR2: SGHRS, YFSETQ. Trimming shortened V by 0 bases and J by 0 bases, and 9 bases separated the two germline ends. The CDR3 has 15 residues. The CDR3 is CASSLDRIANYGYTF. As DNA, the CDR3 is TGCGCCAGCAGCTTGGACAGGATAGCTAACTATGGCTACACCTTC.

This chain connects TRBV6-7 to TRBJ2-5; 7 bases line up with TRBD2. TRBV6-7 is an ORF for which the function is uncertain. The CDR3 consists of 12 residues. The junction had 4 bases not matched to a gene; V was cut back by 7 bases and J by 5 bases. CDR3 nucleotide sequence: TGTGCCAGCACCTTGCGGGAGGAGACCCAGTACTTC. Protein sequence: CASTLREETQYF.

CDR3 amino acids: CASSRSRDQPQHF. CDR3 bases: TGTGCCAGCAGTCGAAGCAGGGATCAGCCCCAGCATTTT. The chain uses TRBV2 and TRBJ1-5; D might be TRBD1 (5 bases). In germline, CDR1 is SNHLY, CDR2 FYNNEI. V lost 5 bases, J lost 5 bases, and 10 bases lay in between. The CDR3 is 13 amino acids.

The V gene is TRBV9, the J gene TRBJ1-1; TRBD1 might be the D (6 bases). The ends were cut back, 4 bases at V and 2 bases at J, with 12 bases in the middle. Germline V lookup: CDR1 SGDLS, CDR2 YYNGEE. The CDR3 sequence is 14 residues long. CDR3 coding DNA: TGTGCCAGCAGCCCAACAGGGCCTAACACTGAAGCTTTCTTT. This sequence encodes CASSPTGPNTEAFF.

For this clone: The junction shows a germline mismatch at one end, possibly a read error. Other DNA sequences of this sample code for an identical CDR3. CDR3 region: CASIPGLHSSYNEQFF. CDR3 DNA: TGTGCCAGCATCCCGGGACTCCATAGCTCCTACAATGAGCAATTCTTC. This rearrangement joins TRBV27 to TRBJ2-1, with D perhaps matching TRBD2 (6 bases). Germline lookup yields CDR1 MNHEY and CDR2 SMNVEV (reference sequence). This CDR3 spans 16 amino acids.

The V gene is TRBV6-6, the J gene TRBJ1-1; D perhaps matches TRBD1 (6 bases). The V end lost 0 bases, the J end lost 2 bases, and 7 bases lay between the germline ends. The germline V gene encodes CDR1 MNHNY and CDR2 SVGAGI (reference sequence). The CDR3 sequence is 14 residues long. CDR3 bases: TGTGCCAGCAGTTACTCAGGGGGAAACACTGAAGCTTTCTTT. This codes for CASSYSGGNTEAFF.

The V gene is TRBV5-6, the J gene TRBJ1-2; 7 nucleotides align to TRBD1. The CDR3 spans 11 residues. Germline V gene data show CDR1 as SGHDT and CDR2 as YYEEEE. The V gene end was trimmed by 8 bases and the J gene end by 8 bases; junction bases not matched to a gene: 6. DNA of the CDR3: TGTGCCAGTACGTTAGGGGGCGGCTACACCTTC. Protein: CASTLGGGYTF.